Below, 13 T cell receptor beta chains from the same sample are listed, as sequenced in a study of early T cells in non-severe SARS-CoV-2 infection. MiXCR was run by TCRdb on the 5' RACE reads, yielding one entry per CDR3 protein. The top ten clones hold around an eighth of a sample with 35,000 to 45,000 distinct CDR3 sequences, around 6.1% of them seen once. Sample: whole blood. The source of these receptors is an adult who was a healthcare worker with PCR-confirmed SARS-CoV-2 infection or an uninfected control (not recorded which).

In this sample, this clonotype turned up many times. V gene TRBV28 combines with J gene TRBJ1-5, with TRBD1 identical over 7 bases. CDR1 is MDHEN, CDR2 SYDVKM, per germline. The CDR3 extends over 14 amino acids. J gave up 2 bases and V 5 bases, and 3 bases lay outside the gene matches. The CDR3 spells CASSQTGGNQPQHF. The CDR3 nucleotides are TGTGCCAGCAGTCAAACAGGGGGCAATCAGCCCCAGCATTTT.

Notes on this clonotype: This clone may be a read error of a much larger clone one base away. CDR3 in DNA: TGTGCCAGCAGCTTAGCGGGGGCTGGGGCCAACGACCTGACTTTC. It encodes CASSLAGAGANDLTF. The V and J genes are TRBV7-9 and TRBJ2-6; D is possibly TRBD1 (6 bases). The CDR3 contains 15 residues. In germline, CDR1 is SEHNR, CDR2 FQNEAQ (reference sequence).

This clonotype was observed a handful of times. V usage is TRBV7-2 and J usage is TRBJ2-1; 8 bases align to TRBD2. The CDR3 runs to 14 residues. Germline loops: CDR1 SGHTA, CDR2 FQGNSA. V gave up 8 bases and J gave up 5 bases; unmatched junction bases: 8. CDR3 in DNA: TGTGCCAGCGGAACCGGGGGGGTTAACAATGAGCAGTTCTTC. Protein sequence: CASGTGGVNNEQFF. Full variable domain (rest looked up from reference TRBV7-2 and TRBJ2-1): GAGVSQSPSNKVTEKGKDVELRCDPISGHTALYWYRQSLGQGLEFLIYFQGNSAPDKSGLPSDRFSAERTGGSVSTLTIQRTQQEDSAVYLCASGTGGVNNEQFFGPGTRLTVL.

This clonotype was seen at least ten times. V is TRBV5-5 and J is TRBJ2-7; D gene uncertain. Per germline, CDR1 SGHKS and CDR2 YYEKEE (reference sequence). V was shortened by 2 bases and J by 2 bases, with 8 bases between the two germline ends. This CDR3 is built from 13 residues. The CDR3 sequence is CASSLPGPYEQYF. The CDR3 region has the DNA TGTGCCAGCAGCTTACCTGGGCCCTACGAGCAGTACTTC.

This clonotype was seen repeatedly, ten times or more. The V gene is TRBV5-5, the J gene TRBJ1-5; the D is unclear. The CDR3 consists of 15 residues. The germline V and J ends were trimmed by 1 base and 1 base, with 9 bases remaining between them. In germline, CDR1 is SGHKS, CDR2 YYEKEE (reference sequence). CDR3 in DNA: TGTGCCAGCAGCTTGTGGGTTGAGAGCAATCAGCCCCAGCATTTT. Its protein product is CASSLWVESNQPQHF.

The CDR3 is CASSLVGGSRGETEAFF. The CDR3 DNA reads TGCGCCAGCAGCTTGGTAGGTGGATCGAGGGGGGAAACTGAAGCTTTCTTT. The chain links TRBV5-1 to TRBJ1-1, with D maybe TRBD1 (6 bases). Looked up from germline, CDR1 is SGHRS and CDR2 is YFSETQ. The CDR3 is 17 residues long. V was trimmed by 0 bases and J by 5 bases, leaving 20 bases between them. Full variable domain (rest looked up from reference TRBV5-1 and TRBJ1-1): KAGVTQTPRYLIKTRGQQVTLSCSPISGHRSVSWYQQTPGQGLQFLFEYFSETQRNKGNFPGRFSGRQFSNSRSEMNVSTLELGDSALYLCASSLVGGSRGETEAFFGQGTRLTVV.

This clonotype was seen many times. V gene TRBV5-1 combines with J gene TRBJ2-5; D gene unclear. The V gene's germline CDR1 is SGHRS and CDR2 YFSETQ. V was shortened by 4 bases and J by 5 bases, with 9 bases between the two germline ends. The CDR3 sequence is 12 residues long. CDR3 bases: TGCGCCAGCAGCCTGGAGTTTGAGACCCAGTACTTC. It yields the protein CASSLEFETQYF.

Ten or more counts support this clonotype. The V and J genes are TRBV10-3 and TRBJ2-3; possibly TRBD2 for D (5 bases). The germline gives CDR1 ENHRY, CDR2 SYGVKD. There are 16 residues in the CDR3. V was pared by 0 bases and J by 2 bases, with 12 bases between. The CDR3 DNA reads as TGTGCCATCAGTGAGTCGATCCCGGGGATCACAGATACGCAGTATTTT. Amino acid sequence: CAISESIPGITDTQYF.

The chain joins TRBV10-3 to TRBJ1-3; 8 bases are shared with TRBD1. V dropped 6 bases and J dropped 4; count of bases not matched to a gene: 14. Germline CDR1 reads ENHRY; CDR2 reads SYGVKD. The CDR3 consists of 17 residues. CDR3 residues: CAIRGGGTGPGGNTIYF. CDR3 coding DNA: TGTGCCATCAGGGGAGGGGGGACAGGCCCCGGAGGAAACACCATATATTTT.

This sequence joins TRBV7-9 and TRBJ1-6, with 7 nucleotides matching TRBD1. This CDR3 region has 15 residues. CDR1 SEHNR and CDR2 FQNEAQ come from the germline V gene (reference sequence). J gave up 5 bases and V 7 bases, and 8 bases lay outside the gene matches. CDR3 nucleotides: TGTGCCAGCACCGAGACAGGGACTGATAATTCACCCCTCCACTTT. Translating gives CASTETGTDNSPLHF.

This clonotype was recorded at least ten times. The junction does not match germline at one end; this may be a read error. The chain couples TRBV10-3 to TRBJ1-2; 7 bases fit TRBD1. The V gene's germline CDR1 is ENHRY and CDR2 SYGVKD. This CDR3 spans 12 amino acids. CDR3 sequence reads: CAISEPGTVRVF. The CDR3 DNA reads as TGTGCCATCAGTGAGCCTGGGACAGTCCGAGTCTTC.

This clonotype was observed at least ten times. CDR3 sequence: CASSYSDTYTEAFF. The CDR3 DNA reads TGTGCCAGCAGTTACTCAGACACGTACACTGAAGCTTTCTTT. This chain links TRBV6-6 with TRBJ1-1; no firm D call. Trimming stripped 0 bases from V and 3 bases from J, with 8 bases between. Germline V gene data show CDR1 as MNHNY and CDR2 as SVGAGI (reference sequence). The CDR3 runs to 14 residues.

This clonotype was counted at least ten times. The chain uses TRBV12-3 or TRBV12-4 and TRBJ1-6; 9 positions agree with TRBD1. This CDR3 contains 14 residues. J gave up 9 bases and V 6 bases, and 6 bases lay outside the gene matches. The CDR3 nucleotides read TGTGCCAGCAGCCGGACAGGGGAAACTTCACCCCTCCACTTT. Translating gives CASSRTGETSPLHF.